This T cell receptor beta chain is from a study of T cells in localized non-small cell lung cancer. Overall study findings and caveats: A single tumor region was sequenced, leaving heterogeneity possible. Clonality of T cells reached its maximum in uninvolved adjacent lung, surpassing tumor.

Comment on this clone: No antigen is known for it.

Sequencing was performed with immunoSEQ multiplex PCR; in TCRdb, only in-frame clones are kept and a portion is missing. The table lists fewer than 90,000 clones, 80% to 90% of them singletons. This CDR3 is 15 amino acids long. Deletions cut 6 bases from V and 5 bases from J, with 17 bases between. The germline CDR1 and CDR2 sequences are MNHNS and SASEGT. The chain is built from TRBV6-1 and TRBJ1-3; D is unresolved. The input for sequencing was peripheral blood, taken before any cancer treatment. The TCR originated in a man aged 35 to 70 with stage I lung adenocarcinoma. The CDR3 DNA sequence: TGTGCCAGCAGAGGCCCTGAAAGTGACAGAAACACCATATATTTT. Residues: CASRGPESDRNTIYF.